The 21 T cell receptor beta chains below were found in one sample sequenced in a study of early T cells in non-severe SARS-CoV-2 infection. MiXCR, applied by TCRdb to the 5' RACE reads, yields one record per CDR3 protein. The table has about 110,000 distinct CDR3 sequences, roughly 12% seen once. This sample comprised whole blood, obtained at baseline. Every receptor here comes from an adult who was a healthcare worker with PCR-confirmed SARS-CoV-2 infection or an uninfected control (not recorded which).

The V and J genes are TRBV12-3 or TRBV12-4 and TRBJ1-1, with no clear D. V was trimmed by 6 bases and J by 5 bases, leaving 10 bases between them. There are 12 residues in the CDR3. The CDR3 is CASRRVETEAFF. The DNA of the CDR3 is TGTGCCAGCAGGAGAGTGGAGACTGAAGCTTTCTTT.

This clonotype was counted a few times. J is TRBJ2-1 and V is TRBV24-1; no clear D. The CDR3 consists of 13 residues. Germline values: CDR1 KGHDR, CDR2 SFDVKD. Trimming cost V 2 bases and J 6 bases, with 7 bases left between them. CDR3 coding DNA: TGTGCCACCAGTGATTCCTCAGCCAATGAGCAGTTCTTC. Translated, it gives CATSDSSANEQFF.

V gene TRBV6-6 combines with J gene TRBJ2-7; 7 bases map to TRBD2. After removal of 2 bases from V and 3 bases from J, the junction contained 4 bases not matched to a gene. The length of the CDR3 is 14 residues. Looked up from germline, CDR1 is MNHNY and CDR2 is SVGAGI (reference sequence). CDR3 sequence: CASSYGEGGYEQYF. CDR3 DNA sequence: TGTGCCAGCAGTTACGGGGAGGGAGGCTACGAGCAGTACTTC.

This clonotype was detected many times. This chain uses TRBV7-3 with TRBJ1-5; D remains unclear. V shed 3 bases and J shed 4 bases, with 7 bases lying between them. Germline values: CDR1 SGHTA, CDR2 FQGTGA. CDR3 size: 13 residues. The CDR3 nucleotides are TGTGCCAGCAGCTTGAGAGCGAATCAGCCCCAGCATTTT. Translating gives CASSLRANQPQHF.

The chain employs TRBV28 and TRBJ1-1; maybe TRBD1 (6 bases). The CDR3 sequence is 11 residues long. Deletions cut 8 bases from V and 9 bases from J, with 13 bases between. Germline CDR1 and CDR2: MDHEN and SYDVKM. The CDR3 nucleotides are TGTGCCAGCGGAAGACAGGTCCAAGCTTTCTTT. Residues: CASGRQVQAFF.

V and J are TRBV24-1 and TRBJ1-4; D is unclear. V dropped 4 bases and J dropped 8 bases, with 16 bases sitting between them. Germline CDR1 KGHDR, CDR2 SFDVKD. The CDR3 sequence is 15 residues long. CDR3 sequence reads: CATSDPSSLPEKLFF. The DNA for the CDR3 is TGTGCCACCAGTGACCCCTCATCTCTTCCGGAAAAACTGTTTTTT.

The chain links TRBV20-1 to TRBJ2-1; D possibly corresponds to TRBD1 (5 bases). Germline V gene sequence: CDR1 DFQATT, CDR2 SNEGSKA (reference sequence). Between the trimmed V and J ends, which lost 3 bases and 3 bases, there was a span of 18 bases. This CDR3 has 16 residues. The CDR3 here is CSASGQGSLIYNEQFF. The CDR3 coding sequence is TGCAGTGCTAGCGGGCAGGGTAGCCTTATCTACAATGAGCAGTTCTTC.

This clonotype was seen more than once but under ten times. The V and J genes are TRBV5-1 and TRBJ2-7; D is perhaps TRBD2 (5 bases). Trimming removed 4 bases from V and 6 bases from J, with 8 bases in between. Germline V gives CDR1 SGHRS, CDR2 YFSETQ. CDR3 length: 11 residues. The CDR3 DNA reads as TGCGCCAGCAGCCAACTAGGCGAGCAGTACTTC. Translated, it gives CASSQLGEQYF.

This clonotype appeared a few times. The chain employs TRBV20-1 and TRBJ1-4, with D perhaps TRBD1 (6 bases). This CDR3 is built from 15 residues. From germline, CDR1 is DFQATT and CDR2 SNEGSKA (reference sequence). V was cut by 6 bases and J by 8 bases, with 22 bases left in between. The CDR3 region is CSAGRPGGLGEKLFF. In DNA form, the CDR3 reads TGCAGTGCAGGCCGCCCGGGGGGCTTAGGGGAAAAACTGTTTTTT.

This clonotype has a count of ten or more. The J gene is TRBJ1-1, the V gene TRBV20-1; 7 nucleotides agree with TRBD1. V shed 3 bases, J shed 5 bases, and the junction held 9 bases outside the gene matches. The CDR3 extends over 14 amino acids. Germline-derived CDR1 and CDR2 are DFQATT and SNEGSKA (reference sequence). This CDR3 is CSASPRTGGTEAFF. CDR3 sequence (DNA): TGCAGTGCTAGTCCTCGGACAGGCGGTACTGAAGCTTTCTTT.

The chain joins TRBV6-5 to TRBJ1-2, with D perhaps TRBD1 (5 bases). The ends were cut back, 2 bases at V and 5 bases at J, with 9 bases in the middle. This CDR3 comprises 13 residues. From germline, CDR1 is MNHEY and CDR2 SVGAGI. The CDR3 DNA reads TGTGCCAGCAGTTACGCTGGGACGTATGGCTACACCTTC. Translating gives CASSYAGTYGYTF.

The table lists this clonotype with a few counts. The chain carries TRBV3-1 and TRBJ2-1, with a tentative D call TRBD1 (6 bases). Deletions cut 4 bases from V and 8 bases from J, with 21 bases between. Germline V gene lookup returns CDR1 LGHDT and CDR2 YNNKEL (reference sequence). CDR3 size: 16 residues. Here the CDR3 DNA reads TGTGCCAGCAGCCGCCGAGGGGATAGCCCAGGGGATGAGCAGTTCTTC. It codes for CASSRRGDSPGDEQFF.

This clonotype was seen more than once but under ten times. The chain carries TRBV18 and TRBJ2-6, with D hard to call. V shed 4 bases and J shed 4 bases, with 14 bases lying between them. CDR1 and CDR2 from the germline V gene are KGHSH and LQKENI. The CDR3 has 16 amino acids. The DNA of the CDR3 is TGTGCCAGCTCACAATCGGCAGTTTACGGGGCCAACGTCCTGACTTTC. Its protein product is CASSQSAVYGANVLTF. Based on the CDR3 plus reference TRBV18 and TRBJ2-6, the full variable domain is NAGVMQNPRHLVRRRGQEARLRCSPMKGHSHVYWYRQLPEEGLKFMVYLQKENIIDESGMPKERFSAEFPKEGPSILRIQQVVRGDSAAYFCASSQSAVYGANVLTFGAGSRLTVL.

The V gene is TRBV4-1, the J gene TRBJ2-7, with 9 positions matching TRBD1. In germline, CDR1 is MGHRA, CDR2 YSYEKL. This CDR3 has 16 residues. V lost 4 bases to trimming and J lost 3 bases; unmatched junction nucleotides: 10. Here the CDR3 DNA reads TGCGCCAGCAGCCTTGACCGGGACAGGGCCATCTACGAGCAGTACTTC. Translation gives CASSLDRDRAIYEQYF.

As concerns this clonotype: At one end the junction does not follow the germline gene, possibly because of a read error. The V and J genes are TRBV3-1 and TRBJ2-3; D remains unclear. In germline, CDR1 is LGHDT, CDR2 YNNKEL (reference sequence). The CDR3 covers 13 residues. In DNA form, the CDR3 reads TGTGTCAGCAGCGTACTGCACACAGATACGCAGTATTTT. Translating gives CVSSVLHTDTQYF.

This clonotype was detected a few times. The V call is TRBV18, the J call TRBJ2-1, with 14 nucleotides matching TRBD2. The CDR3 covers 17 residues. With 0 bases clipped from V and 6 bases from J, the junction kept 4 bases outside the gene matches. Germline CDR1 KGHSH, CDR2 LQKENI. CDR3 residues: CASSPPSGLAGVNEQFF. DNA for the CDR3: TGTGCCAGCTCACCACCCTCGGGACTAGCGGGGGTCAATGAGCAGTTCTTC. The entire variable domain, with the rest obtained from reference TRBV18 and TRBJ2-1, is as follows: NAGVMQNPRHLVRRRGQEARLRCSPMKGHSHVYWYRQLPEEGLKFMVYLQKENIIDESGMPKERFSAEFPKEGPSILRIQQVVRGDSAAYFCASSPPSGLAGVNEQFFGPGTRLTVL.

This clonotype was counted at least ten times. This chain joins TRBV4-2 and TRBJ2-7; TRBD1 might be the D (5 bases). CDR1 LGHNA and CDR2 YNFKEQ come from the germline V gene. The CDR3 is 14 residues long. Trimming cost V 3 bases and J 6 bases, with 15 bases left between them. CDR3 sequence reads: CASSQIQGSGEQYF. The DNA for the CDR3 is TGTGCCAGCAGCCAGATCCAGGGTTCAGGCGAGCAGTACTTC.

This clonotype was detected only a few times. V and J are TRBV28 and TRBJ1-3, with a tentative D call TRBD1 (6 bases). With 3 bases removed from V and 4 bases from J, the gap between germline ends came to 16 bases. This CDR3 has 16 amino acids. Germline CDR1 and CDR2: MDHEN and SYDVKM. DNA for the CDR3: TGTGCCAGCAGTTTTGAGCGGGGGCTCTACGGAAACACCATATATTTT. This translates into CASSFERGLYGNTIYF.

This clonotype was counted a few times. The chain is built from TRBV20-1 and TRBJ2-7; weak D call: TRBD1 (5 bases). The V gene lost 3 bases and the J gene lost 0 bases, with 12 bases spanning the gap. Per the germline V gene, CDR1 is DFQATT and CDR2 is SNEGSKA (reference sequence). The CDR3 covers 14 residues. DNA of the CDR3: TGCAGTGCTAGTTCAGGGCCCGCCTCCTACGAGCAGTACTTC. It yields the protein CSASSGPASYEQYF.

The rearrangement uses TRBV11-2 and TRBJ1-1; D gene ambiguous. Germline values: CDR1 SGHAT, CDR2 FQNNGV. Trimming shortened V by 1 base and J by 1 base, and 7 bases separated the two germline ends. This CDR3 has 14 amino acids. The CDR3 sequence: CASSLVGRNTEAFF. CDR3 nucleotide sequence: TGTGCCAGCAGCTTAGTAGGACGGAACACTGAAGCTTTCTTT.

This clonotype was detected many times. The V call is TRBV2, the J call TRBJ1-5; 11 bases fit TRBD1. The CDR3 sequence is 15 residues long. With V trimmed by 6 bases and J by 5 bases, 6 bases remained unmatched. From germline, CDR1 is SNHLY and CDR2 FYNNEI. The CDR3 loop reads CASSARTGGDQPQHF. DNA of the CDR3: TGTGCCAGCAGCGCAAGGACAGGGGGCGATCAGCCCCAGCATTTT.